Listed here are 20 T cell receptor beta chains from one sample, sequenced in a study of shared clonotypes between healthy human individuals. Assay: immunoSEQ multiplex PCR; the TCRdb copy retains only in-frame clones and omits some. This sample has approximately 2.3 million clones, with 80% to 95% found just once. The specimen was naive CD4+ T cells from PBMCs. Subset in this sample: CD45RA+ positively selected. These receptors all come from a man aged 18 to 30 in good health. Some clones in this sample may be carry-over from other donors' samples.

Turning to this clone: Other DNA sequences from this sample encode an identical CDR3 as well. The V and J genes are TRBV7-9 and TRBJ2-7; no firm D call. Germline lookup yields CDR1 SEHNR and CDR2 FQNEAQ (reference sequence). V was pared by 1 base and J by 3 bases, with 4 bases between. CDR3 length: 12 amino acids. DNA of the CDR3: TGTGCCAGCAGCTTAGACCACTACGAGCAGTACTTC. Translation: CASSLDHYEQYF. Together with reference TRBV7-9 and TRBJ2-7, the CDR3 gives the full variable domain: DTGVSQNPRHKITKRGQNVTFRCDPISEHNRLYWYRQTLGQGPEFLTYFQNEAQLEKSRLLSDRFSAERPKGSFSTLEIQRTEQGDSAMYLCASSLDHYEQYFGPGTRLTVT.

This rearrangement joins TRBV4-1 to TRBJ2-3; 8 bases align to TRBD1. This CDR3 contains 15 residues. The trim removed 5 bases at V and 3 bases at J, leaving 7 bases unmatched. Germline CDR1 and CDR2: MGHRA and YSYEKL. The CDR3 DNA follows: TGCGCCAGCAGCTACGGACAGGGAAGGACAGATACGCAGTATTTT. Residues: CASSYGQGRTDTQYF.

The rearrangement uses TRBV2 and TRBJ2-7; 8 bases are a match to TRBD1. This CDR3 has 13 residues. V lost 7 bases, J lost 6 bases, and 8 bases stayed unmatched. From germline, CDR1 is SNHLY and CDR2 FYNNEI. CDR3 loop: CASTRDRLGEQYF. In DNA, the CDR3 is TGTGCCAGCACCCGGGACAGGCTGGGCGAGCAGTACTTC.

CDR3 residues: CASSRDSLNTEAFF. Here the CDR3 DNA reads TGCGCCAGCAGCCGGGACAGTTTGAACACTGAAGCTTTCTTT. The chain links TRBV10-1 to TRBJ1-1, with TRBD1 matching over 7 bases. J lost 0 bases, V lost 6 bases, and 4 bases had no gene match. Germline assignment: CDR1 WNHNN and CDR2 SYGVQD (reference sequence). The CDR3 consists of 14 residues.

This sequence joins TRBV5-1 and TRBJ2-5; no reliable D call. This CDR3 comprises 15 residues. Trimming stripped 1 base from V and 0 bases from J, with 10 bases between. Germline V lookup: CDR1 SGHRS, CDR2 YFSETQ. The CDR3 coding sequence is TGCGCCAGCAGCTTGTTGCCTGGGAACCAAGAGACCCAGTACTTC. Amino acids: CASSLLPGNQETQYF.

In regard to this clone: This sample includes further DNA sequences coding for the same CDR3. V gene TRBV7-2 combines with J gene TRBJ1-2; D remains ambiguous. Trimming pared 5 bases from V and 4 bases from J, leaving 8 bases between. The CDR3 is made up of 12 amino acids. Looked up from germline, CDR1 is SGHTA and CDR2 is FQGNSA. The CDR3 DNA follows: TGTGCCAGCAGCCGGGAAGGCTATGGCTACACCTTC. This codes for CASSREGYGYTF.

This clone was seen just once. The chain uses TRBV5-1 and TRBJ2-1; 7 positions agree with TRBD1. The CDR3 covers 18 residues. V lost 3 bases, J lost 1 base, and 13 bases stayed unmatched. Looked up from germline, CDR1 is SGHRS and CDR2 is YFSETQ. CDR3 coding DNA: TGCGCCAGCAGCTACCGACAGGGTGCCTCAGGGTCCTACAATGAGCAGTTCTTC. Protein sequence: CASSYRQGASGSYNEQFF.

The gene calls are TRBV5-1 and TRBJ1-1; D unresolved. Germline assignment: CDR1 SGHRS and CDR2 YFSETQ. The CDR3 totals 14 residues. V lost 3 bases and J lost 3, with 12 bases in between. In nucleotides, the CDR3 is TGCGCCAGCAGCTCCGGACCGCCGGACACTGAAGCTTTCTTT. Amino acids: CASSSGPPDTEAFF.

The chain employs TRBV10-3 and TRBJ2-3; 8 nucleotides agree with TRBD2. This CDR3 contains 13 residues. The V gene end was trimmed by 11 bases and the J gene end by 6 bases; junction bases not matched to a gene: 10. The germline V gene encodes CDR1 ENHRY and CDR2 SYGVKD. CDR3 sequence (DNA): TGTGCCCTGAGAGCGGGAGTAGGGGATACGCAGTATTTT. Translated, it gives CALRAGVGDTQYF.

The rearrangement uses TRBV6-5 and TRBJ2-7; 8 bases fit TRBD1. The CDR3 length is 15 residues. The germline CDR1 and CDR2 sequences are MNHEY and SVGAGI. With 6 bases clipped from V and 1 base from J, the junction kept 8 bases outside the gene matches. Written as DNA, the CDR3 is TGTGCCAGCAGAAACCCACAGGGGGGATCCTACGAGCAGTACTTC. Translation gives CASRNPQGGSYEQYF.

This clone has more than one count but fewer than ten. The chain couples TRBV30 to TRBJ1-5; TRBD1 might be the D (6 bases). V lost 3 bases and J 6 bases, leaving 15 bases between the germline ends. The CDR3 contains 14 residues. In germline, CDR1 is GTSNPN, CDR2 SVGIG (reference sequence). The CDR3 reads CAWSDKGGGQPQHF. CDR3 in DNA: TGTGCCTGGAGCGACAAGGGGGGTGGTCAGCCCCAGCATTTT.

With respect to this clone: The same CDR3 can be traced to other DNA sequences in this sample. CDR3 region: CASSRQGGSYEQYF. DNA of the CDR3: TGTGCCAGCAGCCGTCAGGGGGGATCCTACGAGCAGTACTTC. The rearrangement uses TRBV7-9 and TRBJ2-7; the D gene is possibly TRBD1 (7 bases). V was clipped by 5 bases and J by 1 base, with 12 bases between them. From germline, CDR1 is SEHNR and CDR2 FQNEAQ (reference sequence). The CDR3 extends over 14 amino acids. Based on the CDR3 plus reference TRBV7-9 and TRBJ2-7, the full variable domain is DTGVSQNPRHKITKRGQNVTFRCDPISEHNRLYWYRQTLGQGPEFLTYFQNEAQLEKSRLLSDRFSAERPKGSFSTLEIQRTEQGDSAMYLCASSRQGGSYEQYFGPGTRLTVT.

On this clone itself: This sample includes further DNA sequences coding for the same CDR3. V usage is TRBV7-6 and J usage is TRBJ2-7, with a tentative D call TRBD2 (6 bases). CDR1 and CDR2 from the germline V gene are SGHVS and FNYEAQ. This CDR3 has 14 residues. Trimming shortened V by 1 base and J by 2 bases, and 9 bases separated the two germline ends. This CDR3 is CASSLVGGTYEQYF. The CDR3 nucleotides are TGTGCCAGCAGCTTAGTCGGGGGAACCTACGAGCAGTACTTC. Variable domain in full (rest from reference TRBV7-6 and TRBJ2-7): GAGVSQSPRYKVTKRGQDVALRCDPISGHVSLYWYRQALGQGPEFLTYFNYEAQQDKSGLPNDRFSAERPEGSISTLTIQRTEQRDSAMYRCASSLVGGTYEQYFGPGTRLTVT.

The V gene is TRBV28, the J gene TRBJ2-3; the D gene is possibly TRBD2 (6 bases). Trimming took off 2 bases at V and 8 bases at J, with 17 bases between the two ends. Germline loops: CDR1 MDHEN, CDR2 SYDVKM. This CDR3 region has 15 residues. The CDR3 DNA sequence: TGTGCCAGCAGTTTAAGTCTCCTTAGCGGTAGTACGCAGTATTTT. Protein product: CASSLSLLSGSTQYF.

The V gene is TRBV7-6, the J gene TRBJ2-3; 7 bases line up with TRBD1. Unmatched junction bases numbered 2, after V lost 1 base and J lost 4 bases. The CDR3 has 14 residues. Germline assignment: CDR1 SGHVS and CDR2 FNYEAQ. The CDR3 protein is CASSLVGGADTQYF. CDR3 DNA: TGTGCCAGCAGCTTAGTAGGGGGCGCAGATACGCAGTATTTT.

This chain links TRBV5-3 with TRBJ2-4; 10 bases line up with TRBD2. TRBV5-3 is treated as an ORF (open reading frame) with a function not yet certain. Trimming at V came to 0 bases and at J to 3 bases, leaving 9 bases not matched to a gene. The CDR3 has 18 amino acids. CDR3 nucleotides: TGTGCCAGAAGCTTGGATAGGGCTAGCGGGAGTGGCAAAAACATTCAGTACTTC. It codes for CARSLDRASGSGKNIQYF.

As concerns this clone: This specimen includes other DNA sequences encoding the same CDR3. V and J are TRBV9 and TRBJ2-7; no clear D gene. The V gene's germline CDR1 is SGDLS and CDR2 YYNGEE. The CDR3 covers 14 residues. The V end was cut by 0 bases, the J end by 2 bases, with 9 bases between. The CDR3 is CASSVGRGTYEQYF. The DNA of the CDR3 is TGTGCCAGCAGCGTAGGGAGAGGAACCTACGAGCAGTACTTC.

The V and J genes are TRBV5-1 and TRBJ2-2; D unclear. Trimming removed 4 bases at V and 6 bases at J, with 16 bases between. The CDR3 contains 15 residues. Germline V lookup: CDR1 SGHRS, CDR2 YFSETQ. This CDR3 reads CASSPSPGPAGELFF. The CDR3 DNA is TGCGCCAGCAGCCCATCCCCAGGCCCAGCCGGGGAGCTGTTTTTT.

The genes are TRBV9 and TRBJ1-2; 10 positions agree with TRBD1. The J segment lost 3 bases and the V segment lost 4 bases, leaving 6 bases of the junction unmatched. CDR1 is SGDLS and CDR2 is YYNGEE in the germline V gene. The CDR3 is made up of 15 amino acids. The CDR3, as DNA: TGTGCCAGCAGCTCCGGGACAGGGGATGACTATGGCTACACCTTC. Protein product: CASSSGTGDDYGYTF.

V gene TRBV5-4 combines with J gene TRBJ2-7; D is undetermined. This CDR3 contains 15 residues. V shed 4 bases and J shed 0 bases, with 14 bases lying between them. Looked up from germline, CDR1 is SGHNT and CDR2 is YYREEE (reference sequence). The CDR3 region is CASSPRGGNSYEQYF. In nucleotides, the CDR3 is TGTGCCAGCAGCCCCAGAGGCGGTAACTCCTACGAGCAGTACTTC.